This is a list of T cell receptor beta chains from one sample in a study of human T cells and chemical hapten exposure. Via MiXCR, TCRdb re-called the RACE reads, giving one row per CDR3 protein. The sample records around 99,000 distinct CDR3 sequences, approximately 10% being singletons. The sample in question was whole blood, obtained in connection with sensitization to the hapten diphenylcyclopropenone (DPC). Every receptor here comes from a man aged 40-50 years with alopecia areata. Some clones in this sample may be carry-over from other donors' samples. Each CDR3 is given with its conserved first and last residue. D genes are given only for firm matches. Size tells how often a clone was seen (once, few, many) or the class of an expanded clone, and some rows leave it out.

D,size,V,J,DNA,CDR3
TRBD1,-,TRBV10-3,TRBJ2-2,TGTGCCAGCCGACAGGGTCGGACCGGGGAGCTGTTTTTT,CASRQGRTGELFF
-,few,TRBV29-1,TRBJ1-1,TGCAGCGTTGGGGCGACGGGGCCGATGAACACTGAAGCTTTCTTT,CSVGATGPMNTEAFF
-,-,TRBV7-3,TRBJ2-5,TGTGCCAGCAGCTTATCCGCGGGACCGCAAGAGACCCAGTACTTC,CASSLSAGPQETQYF
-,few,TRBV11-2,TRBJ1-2,TGTGCCAGCAGCACCGGAGCGTATGGCTACACCTTC,CASSTGAYGYTF
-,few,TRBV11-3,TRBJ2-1,TGTGCCATCCAGATTGACGCTGAGCAGTTCTTC,CAIQIDAEQFF
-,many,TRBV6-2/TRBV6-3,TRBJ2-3,TGTGCCACCAACCTCGTCAGGGGAGATACGCAGTATTTT,CATNLVRGDTQYF
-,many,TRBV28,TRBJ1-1,TGTGCCAGCAGATCCCCAGGTCCAGGAGAAGCTTTCTTT,CASRSPGPGEAFF
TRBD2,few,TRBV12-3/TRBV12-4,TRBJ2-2,TGTGCCAGCATTCGCGGGGGTAACACCGGGGAGCTGTTTTTT,CASIRGGNTGELFF
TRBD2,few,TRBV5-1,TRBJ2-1,TGCGCCAGCAGCTTCGGACTAGCGGGAGGGAGTAATGAGCAGTTCTTC,CASSFGLAGGSNEQFF
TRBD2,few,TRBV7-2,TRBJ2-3,TGTGCCAGCAGCTTAGGCCTAGCGGGAGATACGCAGTATTTT,CASSLGLAGDTQYF
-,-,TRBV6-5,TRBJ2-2,TGTGCCAGCAGTTCCGATGGGGCCGGGGAGCTGTTTTTT,CASSSDGAGELFF
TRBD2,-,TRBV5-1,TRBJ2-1,TGCGCCAGCAGCTTGGAGGGACTACTCGAGCAGTTCTTC,CASSLEGLLEQFF
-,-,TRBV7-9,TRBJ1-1,TGTGCCAGCAGCTTCCTTGACAGCACCACTGAAGCTTTCTTT,CASSFLDSTTEAFF
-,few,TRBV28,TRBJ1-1,TGTGCCAGCAGTTTATTGGCCTCAGCTTTCTTT,CASSLLASAFF
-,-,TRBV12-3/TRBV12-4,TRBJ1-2,TGTGCCAGCAGTTCACAGGGTACCCTCTCCTATGGCTACACCTTC,CASSSQGTLSYGYTF
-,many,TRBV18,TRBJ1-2,TGTGCCAGCTCACCTGGCCGGAGTCCTGGTGACTACACCTTC,CASSPGRSPGDYTF
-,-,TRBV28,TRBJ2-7,TGTGCCAGCAGTTGGGGTCCGTACGAGCAGTACTTC,CASSWGPYEQYF
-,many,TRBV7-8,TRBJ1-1,TGTGCCAGCAGCTTATTGAGGAACACTGAAGCTTTCTTT,CASSLLRNTEAFF
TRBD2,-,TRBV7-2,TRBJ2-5,TGTGCCAGCAGCTTAGTAACGGCGGGAGGGGCAGAGACCCAGTACTTC,CASSLVTAGGAETQYF
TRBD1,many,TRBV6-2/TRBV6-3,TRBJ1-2,TGTGCCAGCAGTTTCCCGACAGGGGCATACTATGGCTACACCTTC,CASSFPTGAYYGYTF
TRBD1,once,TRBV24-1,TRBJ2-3,TGTGCCACCAGTGATACAGGGGCACCAGAGGATACGCAGTATTTT,CATSDTGAPEDTQYF
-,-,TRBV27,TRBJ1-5,TGTGCCAGCAGTTTATCGGGGACACAGAATCAGCCCCAGCATTTT,CASSLSGTQNQPQHF
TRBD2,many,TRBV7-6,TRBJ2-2,TGTGCCAGCAGAGCGGGAGCCCGTTTCGCCGGGGAGCTGTTTTTT,CASRAGARFAGELFF
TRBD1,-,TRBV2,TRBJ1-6,TGTGCCAGCGGGACGGACAGGGGTTACAATTCACCCCTCCACTTT,CASGTDRGYNSPLHF
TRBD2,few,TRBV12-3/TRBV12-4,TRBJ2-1,TGTGCCAGCATTTTTAGCGGGGGGAATGAGCAGTTCTTC,CASIFSGGNEQFF
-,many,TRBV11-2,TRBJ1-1,TGTGCCAGCAGCTTAGAAGGGGCGGCAGGGGCTTTCTTT,CASSLEGAAGAFF
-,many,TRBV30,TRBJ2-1,TGTGCCTGGAGTGTCTCAAGCAATGAGCAGTTCTTC,CAWSVSSNEQFF
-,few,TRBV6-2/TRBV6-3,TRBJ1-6,TGTGCCAGCAAAGGGGACGCACCCCTCCACTTT,CASKGDAPLHF
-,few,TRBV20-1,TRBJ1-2,TGCAGTGCTAGACCTAGTACGGGGCGGAACTATGGCTACACCTTC,CSARPSTGRNYGYTF
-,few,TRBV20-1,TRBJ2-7,TGCAGTGCTCCGGGACTCTCAGGATTTAGCTCCTACGAGCAGTACTTC,CSAPGLSGFSSYEQYF
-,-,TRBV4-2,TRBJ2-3,TGTGCCAGCAGCCAAGACCGAGATACGCAGTATTTT,CASSQDRDTQYF
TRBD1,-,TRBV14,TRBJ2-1,TGTGCCAGCCAAAATACAGGGGCTTACAATGAGCAGTTCTTC,CASQNTGAYNEQFF
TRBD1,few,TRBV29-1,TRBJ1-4,TGCAGCGTGACAGGGGCCAGGGGTGAAAAACTGTTTTTT,CSVTGARGEKLFF
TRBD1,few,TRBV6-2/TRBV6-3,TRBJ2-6,TGTGCCAGCAGTTACCGGAAAGGGGGCCCCTCTGGGGCCAACGTCCTGACTTTC,CASSYRKGGPSGANVLTF
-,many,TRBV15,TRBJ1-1,TGTGCCACCAGCAGAGATCTGGGGGGCACTGAAGCTTTCTTT,CATSRDLGGTEAFF
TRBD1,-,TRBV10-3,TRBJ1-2,TGTGCCATAGGTGAGTCCGGGAGGGGGCCTAACTATGGCTACACCTTC,CAIGESGRGPNYGYTF
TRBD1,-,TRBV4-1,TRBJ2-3,TGCGCCAGCAGTCAAACAGGGGGCCGTGGAGATACGCAGTATTTT,CASSQTGGRGDTQYF
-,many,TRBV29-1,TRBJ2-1,TGCAGCGTGCCCGGGGCCTGGAACTACAATGAGCAGTTCTTC,CSVPGAWNYNEQFF
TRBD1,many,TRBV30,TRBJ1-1,TGTGCCGGACGGGACAGGGGCGGTACTGAAGCTTTCTTT,CAGRDRGGTEAFF
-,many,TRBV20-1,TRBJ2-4,TGCAGTGCTAGAGGGAACAGGGTCGCCAAAAACATTCAGTACTTC,CSARGNRVAKNIQYF
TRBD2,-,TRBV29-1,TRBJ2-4,TGCAGCGTTATGGAATGGGGGGGGAATAGGGGCATTCAGTACTTC,CSVMEWGGNRGIQYF
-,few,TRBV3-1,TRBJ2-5,TGTGCCAGCAGCCAAGGACTAGTTCAAGAGACCCAGTACTTC,CASSQGLVQETQYF
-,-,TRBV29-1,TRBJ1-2,TGCAGCGTTGACGATGGCTACACCTTC,CSVDDGYTF
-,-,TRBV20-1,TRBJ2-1,TGCAGTGCTAGAGTCTTAAATGAGCAGTTCTTC,CSARVLNEQFF